This TCR beta chain came from a study of T-cell memory formation after mild COVID-19. Background on the study: There were largely donor-specific TCR clusters.

V shed 1 base and J shed 2 bases, with 10 bases lying between them. The CDR3 covers 16 residues. CDR1 and CDR2 (germline): SGHNT, YYREEE (reference sequence). Each CDR3 protein is one row after TCRdb ran MiXCR on the 5' RACE reads. The sample consists of hundreds of thousands of distinct CDR3 sequences, roughly 20% of them appearing once. Details on this clonotype: As yet, its antigen is unknown.

Notes on the study in general: Pre-infection memory showed some responding clones, and this suggested that cross-reactive memory joined. Researchers could not confirm that second-wave clones peaking on day 37 targeted SARS-CoV-2. The study found contracting CD4+ clones mainly in CM and EM and contracting CD8+ clones in EMRA.

Sequenced: PBMCs or a T cell subset sorted from them (not recorded which). The TCR comes from an adult woman who had mild COVID-19 (a few samples of this study predate the infection). Cell type and time point are not known. The chain links TRBV5-4 to TRBJ2-6, with D possibly matching TRBD2 (6 bases). Here the CDR3 reads CASSLRGEAGANVLTF. CDR3 nucleotide sequence: TGTGCCAGCAGCTTGAGAGGGGAGGCTGGGGCCAACGTCCTGACTTTC.